These 7 T cell receptor beta chains originate from one sample sequenced in a study of T cell changes during pregnancy in multiple sclerosis. Data came from immunoSEQ multiplex PCR; TCRdb stores just in-frame clones and leaves some out. The sample has about 77,000 clones; over 75% are singletons. Sample: peripheral blood, taken before pregnancy. These receptors originate from a female donor with multiple sclerosis, enrolled in a pregnancy study.

The V gene is TRBV11-3, the J gene TRBJ2-7; the D gene is possibly TRBD1 (7 bases). The CDR3 has 13 residues. V was pared by 6 bases and J by 6 bases, with 15 bases between. The V gene's germline CDR1 is SGHNT and CDR2 YENEEA. CDR3 sequence reads: CASSPGGSSEQYF. In DNA, the CDR3 is TGTGCCAGCAGTCCAGGGGGGTCGAGCGAGCAGTACTTC.

This chain joins TRBV5-1 and TRBJ2-3; a weak D match, TRBD1 (6 bases). V gave up 4 bases and J gave up 2 bases, with 11 bases separating them. From germline, CDR1 is SGHRS and CDR2 YFSETQ. The CDR3 covers 14 residues. CDR3 region: CASSTGQFTDTQYF. The CDR3 region has the DNA TGCGCCAGCAGCACCGGACAGTTCACAGATACGCAGTATTTT.

The rearrangement uses TRBV6-5 and TRBJ1-2; no firm D call. This CDR3 comprises 13 residues. CDR1 is MNHEY and CDR2 is SVGAGI in the germline V gene. The V end was cut by 6 bases, the J end by 7 bases, with 15 bases between. Here the CDR3 reads CASSQQAARGYTF. The CDR3 DNA reads TGTGCCAGCAGCCAGCAGGCAGCCCGTGGCTACACCTTC.

This rearrangement joins TRBV28 to TRBJ1-5, with TRBD1 matching over 10 bases. CDR3 size: 14 residues. Germline-derived CDR1 and CDR2 are MDHEN and SYDVKM. Trimming cost V 5 bases and J 4 bases; bases outside gene matches: 2. The CDR3 DNA reads as TGTGCCAGCAGTGGGACAGGGGTTAATCAGCCCCAGCATTTT. Protein: CASSGTGVNQPQHF.

The CDR3 protein is CASGGVGTEAFF. In DNA form, the CDR3 reads TGTGCCAGCGGAGGAGTTGGCACTGAAGCTTTCTTT. This chain links TRBV27 with TRBJ1-1; D remains unclear. Per the germline V gene, CDR1 is MNHEY and CDR2 is SMNVEV (reference sequence). CDR3 length equals 12 residues. Trimming removed 8 bases from V and 4 bases from J, with 11 bases in between.

The chain uses TRBV7-2 and TRBJ2-5, with TRBD2 identical over 9 bases. This CDR3 contains 18 residues. J gave up 2 bases and V 0 bases, and 10 bases lay outside the gene matches. Germline V gene data show CDR1 as SGHTA and CDR2 as FQGNSA. The CDR3 loop is CASSLALTHTSGQETQYF. The CDR3 DNA is TGTGCCAGCAGCTTAGCCCTAACTCACACTAGCGGGCAAGAGACCCAGTACTTC.

V usage is TRBV4-3 and J usage is TRBJ1-4; 8 nucleotides match TRBD1. This CDR3 is built from 17 residues. V lost 2 bases and J lost 0; bases outside the gene matches: 5. The germline V gene encodes CDR1 LGHNA and CDR2 YSLEER. CDR3 amino acids: CASSQPLQGATNEKLFF. The CDR3 coding sequence is TGCGCCAGCAGCCAACCTTTACAGGGGGCAACTAATGAAAAACTGTTTTTT.